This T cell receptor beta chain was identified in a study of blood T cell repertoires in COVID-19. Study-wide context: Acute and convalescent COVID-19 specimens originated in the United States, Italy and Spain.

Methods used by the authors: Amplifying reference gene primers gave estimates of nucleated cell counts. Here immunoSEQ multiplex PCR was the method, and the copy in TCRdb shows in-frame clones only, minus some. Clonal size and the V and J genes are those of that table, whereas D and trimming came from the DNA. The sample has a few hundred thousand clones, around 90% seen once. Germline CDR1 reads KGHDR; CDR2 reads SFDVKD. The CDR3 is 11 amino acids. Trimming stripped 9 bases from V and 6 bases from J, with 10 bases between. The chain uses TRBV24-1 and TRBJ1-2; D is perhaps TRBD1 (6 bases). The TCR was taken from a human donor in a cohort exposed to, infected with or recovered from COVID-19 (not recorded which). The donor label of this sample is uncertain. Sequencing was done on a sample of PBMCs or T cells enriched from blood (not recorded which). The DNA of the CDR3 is TGTGCCACCGCCCGGGACAATGGCTACACCTTC. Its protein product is CATARDNGYTF.